This passage covers 25 T cell receptor beta chains from one sample sequenced in a study of blood T cell repertoires in COVID-19. Generated by immunoSEQ multiplex PCR, the TCRdb table keeps only in-frame clones and is missing some. The sample lists some 150,000 clones, about nine tenths occurring once. Sequenced sample: peripheral blood. Receptors were obtained from a woman aged 50 to 60 with acute or convalescent COVID-19.

This clone appeared a few times. V gene TRBV19 combines with J gene TRBJ1-3; no reliable D call. Germline V gene lookup returns CDR1 LNHDA and CDR2 SQIVND (reference sequence). The V gene lost 3 bases and the J gene lost 0 bases, with 6 bases spanning the gap. This CDR3 spans 14 amino acids. The CDR3 nucleotides read TGTGCCAGTAGTATCCAGTTCTCTGGAAACACCATATATTTT. Its translation: CASSIQFSGNTIYF.

The CDR3 region has the DNA TGTGCCAGCAGTGCCCAGGGGCCTTCAGGCTACACCTTC. Amino acids: CASSAQGPSGYTF. The V call is TRBV2, the J call TRBJ1-2; weak D call: TRBD1 (6 bases). Germline V gene sequence: CDR1 SNHLY, CDR2 FYNNEI. This CDR3 is built from 13 residues. Trimming removed 4 bases at V and 8 bases at J, with 14 bases between.

The J gene is TRBJ2-1, the V gene TRBV14, with 8 bases identical to TRBD2. V lost 4 bases and J lost 4; bases outside the gene matches: 6. Germline V gives CDR1 SGHDN, CDR2 FVKESK. CDR3 length: 15 amino acids. CDR3 amino acids: CASSLPGLAYNEQFF. The CDR3 nucleotides read TGTGCCAGCAGCCTACCCGGACTAGCATACAATGAGCAGTTCTTC.

This chain connects TRBV5-1 to TRBJ1-2; D is undetermined. The germline CDR1 and CDR2 sequences are SGHRS and YFSETQ. V shed 5 bases and J shed 3 bases, with 11 bases lying between them. The CDR3 runs to 13 residues. CDR3 in DNA: TGCGCCAGCAGGGAGGACTTTGACTATGGCTACACCTTC. Its protein product is CASREDFDYGYTF.

V gene TRBV30 combines with J gene TRBJ2-1; D may be TRBD1 (6 bases). V was trimmed by 3 bases and J by 5 bases, leaving 20 bases between them. The CDR3 consists of 16 residues. CDR1 and CDR2 (germline): GTSNPN, SVGIG (reference sequence). In nucleotides, the CDR3 is TGTGCCTGGAGCCTACAGGGTTCGCCCGTCGACAATGAGCAGTTCTTC. It codes for CAWSLQGSPVDNEQFF.

The chain employs TRBV10-3 and TRBJ2-7; the D gene is possibly TRBD2 (6 bases). The CDR3 has 15 residues. Trimming took 0 bases from V and 2 from J, leaving 11 bases between them. Germline CDR1 and CDR2: ENHRY and SYGVKD. The CDR3 DNA reads TGTGCCATCAGTGAGTCGGCGGGAAGGACCTACGAGCAGTACTTC. Protein sequence: CAISESAGRTYEQYF.

This clone was detected a few times. The V and J genes are TRBV19 and TRBJ2-1; TRBD1 matches 8 bases. V lost 2 bases to trimming and J lost 5 bases; unmatched junction nucleotides: 5. The CDR3 contains 15 residues. Germline lookup yields CDR1 LNHDA and CDR2 SQIVND (reference sequence). Here the CDR3 DNA reads TGTGCCAGTAGTATATCGCAGGGGGCCCACAATGAGCAGTTCTTC. It is translated as CASSISQGAHNEQFF.

The chain employs TRBV12-3 or TRBV12-4 and TRBJ1-3; D is unclear. CDR3 length: 12 amino acids. Trimming cost V 6 bases and J 4 bases, with 7 bases left between them. Here the CDR3 reads CASSYFGNTIYF. The CDR3 region has the DNA TGTGCCAGCAGCTATTTCGGAAACACCATATATTTT.

J is TRBJ1-6 and V is TRBV30; D ambiguous. The CDR3 spans 12 residues. Trimming pared 1 base from V and 8 bases from J, leaving 6 bases between. Germline CDR1 GTSNPN, CDR2 SVGIG (reference sequence). DNA of the CDR3: TGTGCCTGGAGTGAGAGCGATTCACCCCTCCACTTT. It yields the protein CAWSESDSPLHF.

This rearrangement joins TRBV3-1 (or the pseudogene TRBV3-2) to TRBJ2-1, with 9 nucleotides matching TRBD2. Germline CDR1 is LGHDT and CDR2 is YNNKEL (reference sequence). This CDR3 is built from 14 residues. Trimming cost V 4 bases and J 3 bases; bases outside gene matches: 1. CDR3 in amino acids: CASSPSGVYNEQFF. CDR3 coding DNA: TGTGCCAGCAGCCCTAGCGGGGTCTACAATGAGCAGTTCTTC.

The rearrangement joins TRBV9 to TRBJ2-7; TRBD2 matches at 7 bases. Losses at the gene ends were 0 bases for V and 4 bases for J; bases not matched to a gene: 13. The CDR3 totals 17 residues. The germline gives CDR1 SGDLS, CDR2 YYNGEE. The CDR3 DNA is TGTGCCAGCAGCGTAGACGGCGGGGGAACCGTGGAGTACGAGCAGTACTTC. The encoded protein is CASSVDGGGTVEYEQYF.

The chain carries TRBV6-6 and TRBJ1-2; a weak D match, TRBD1 (6 bases). CDR1 MNHNY and CDR2 SVGAGI come from the germline V gene (reference sequence). The CDR3 is 14 amino acids. V was pared by 2 bases and J by 2 bases, with 9 bases between. Written as DNA, the CDR3 is TGTGCCAGCAGTTACGCAGGGGCCAACTATGGCTACACCTTC. As protein: CASSYAGANYGYTF.

CDR3 residues: CASSLRRGFSGANVLTF. In nucleotides, the CDR3 is TGTGCCAGCAGCTTACGGCGGGGCTTCTCTGGGGCCAACGTCCTGACTTTC. This sequence joins TRBV11-2 and TRBJ2-6; D is perhaps TRBD2 (6 bases). Trimming took off 2 bases at V and 0 bases at J, with 11 bases between the two ends. The germline gives CDR1 SGHAT, CDR2 FQNNGV. The CDR3 has 17 residues.

J is TRBJ1-1 and V is TRBV7-2, with 8 nucleotides matching TRBD1. After removal of 2 bases from V and 3 bases from J, the junction contained 5 bases not matched to a gene. Germline V CDR1 and CDR2: SGHTA, FQGNSA. This CDR3 comprises 15 residues. CDR3 in DNA: TGTGCCAGCAGCTTACTTGGCAGGGGGCACACTGAAGCTTTCTTT. Protein: CASSLLGRGHTEAFF.

V is TRBV5-1 and J is TRBJ1-2; a possible D gene is TRBD1 (5 bases). The CDR3 covers 13 residues. V was shortened by 4 bases and J by 4 bases, with 11 bases between the two germline ends. Germline V gives CDR1 SGHRS, CDR2 YFSETQ. The CDR3 nucleotides read TGCGCCAGCAGCCCGGTTCAGGGCTATGGCTACACCTTC. Protein product: CASSPVQGYGYTF.

The rearrangement uses TRBV7-9 and TRBJ1-2; tentative D call: TRBD1 (5 bases). Germline lookup yields CDR1 SEHNR and CDR2 FQNEAQ (reference sequence). The CDR3 is made up of 14 amino acids. Trimming stripped 5 bases from V and 5 bases from J, with 15 bases between. CDR3: CASSLGTSRYGYTF. The CDR3 DNA is TGTGCCAGCAGCCTTGGGACTAGTCGGTATGGCTACACCTTC.

The V gene is TRBV9, the J gene TRBJ1-1; D is possibly TRBD1 (5 bases). This CDR3 spans 15 amino acids. Germline CDR1 and CDR2: SGDLS and YYNGEE. Deletions cut 3 bases from V and 0 bases from J, with 12 bases between. The CDR3: CASSGQGTMNTEAFF. The CDR3 DNA follows: TGTGCCAGCAGCGGCCAGGGAACCATGAACACTGAAGCTTTCTTT.

The chain is built from TRBV10-3 and TRBJ1-1; 7 bases match TRBD1. The germline gives CDR1 ENHRY, CDR2 SYGVKD. This CDR3 has 13 residues. With 7 bases clipped from V and 1 base from J, the junction kept 3 bases outside the gene matches. In nucleotides, the CDR3 is TGTGCCATCAACCAGGGGGGGAACACTGAAGCTTTCTTT. Translated: CAINQGGNTEAFF.

The rearrangement uses TRBV5-6 and TRBJ1-5, with 9 bases aligning to TRBD1. This CDR3 is built from 14 residues. Germline V CDR1 and CDR2: SGHDT, YYEEEE. V lost 4 bases, J lost 3 bases, and 2 bases stayed unmatched. CDR3 bases: TGTGCCAGCAGCAGGACAGGGGACAATCAGCCCCAGCATTTT. Translation: CASSRTGDNQPQHF.

The chain employs TRBV7-6 and TRBJ1-1; D is ambiguous. Germline lookup yields CDR1 SGHVS and CDR2 FNYEAQ. V was pared by 2 bases and J by 1 base, with 5 bases between. This CDR3 is built from 13 residues. In nucleotides, the CDR3 is TGTGCCAGCAGCTTACCGGGGAACACTGAAGCTTTCTTT. Its protein is CASSLPGNTEAFF. Full variable domain (outside the CDR3, taken from reference TRBV7-6 and TRBJ1-1): GAGVSQSPRYKVTKRGQDVALRCDPISGHVSLYWYRQALGQGPEFLTYFNYEAQQDKSGLPNDRFSAERPEGSISTLTIQRTEQRDSAMYRCASSLPGNTEAFFGQGTRLTVV.

This chain uses TRBV9 with TRBJ2-1, with a tentative D call TRBD2 (7 bases). CDR3 length: 16 residues. CDR1 is SGDLS and CDR2 is YYNGEE in the germline V gene. Trimming removed 3 bases from V and 4 bases from J, with 17 bases in between. The DNA for the CDR3 is TGTGCCAGCAGCGGACCATTTGGGAGGGGGTACAATGAGCAGTTCTTC. It encodes CASSGPFGRGYNEQFF.

The CDR3 spells CASSFAGEIAQHF. CDR3 coding DNA: TGTGCCAGCAGCTTCGCAGGGGAAATAGCCCAGCATTTT. This chain connects TRBV7-2 to TRBJ1-5; the D gene is possibly TRBD1 (6 bases). Germline V lookup: CDR1 SGHTA, CDR2 FQGNSA. The CDR3 is made up of 13 amino acids. V lost 3 bases, J lost 11 bases, and 14 bases lay in between.

The chain carries TRBV30 and TRBJ2-7; 7 nucleotides match TRBD2. V shed 2 bases and J 3 bases; nucleotides not matched to a gene: 1. Germline CDR1 and CDR2: GTSNPN and SVGIG (reference sequence). The CDR3 covers 12 residues. CDR3 DNA: TGTGCCTGGAGTACGGGGGGCTACGAGCAGTACTTC. Translating gives CAWSTGGYEQYF.

The chain employs TRBV11-2 and TRBJ2-5, with a weak D call TRBD2 (5 bases). CDR1 SGHAT and CDR2 FQNNGV come from the germline V gene. The CDR3 sequence is 15 residues long. V was shortened by 2 bases and J by 2 bases, with 12 bases between the two germline ends. CDR3 sequence reads: CASSLYGKEQETQYF. DNA of the CDR3: TGTGCCAGCAGCTTATACGGGAAAGAACAAGAGACCCAGTACTTC.

The chain links TRBV7-2 to TRBJ2-7, with D possibly being TRBD1 (6 bases). Trimming took 4 bases from V and 6 from J, leaving 19 bases between them. This CDR3 comprises 15 residues. The germline gives CDR1 SGHTA, CDR2 FQGNSA. The CDR3 region is CASSSHSGVSSEQYF. The CDR3 coding sequence is TGTGCCAGCAGCTCCCACTCAGGGGTATCTTCCGAGCAGTACTTC.